The sequence of this TCR beta chain was determined in a study of blood T cell repertoires in COVID-19. Generated by immunoSEQ multiplex PCR, the TCRdb table keeps only in-frame clones and is missing some. The sample includes around 280,000 clones, 85% to 90% of them seen just once. This CDR3 is 13 amino acids long. CDR1 is SSHAT and CDR2 is FNYEAQ in the germline V gene (reference sequence). The ends were cut back, 5 bases at V and 2 bases at J, with 8 bases in the middle. The source is a woman aged 25 to 45 with COVID-19, enrolled during active disease. Sequenced: peripheral blood. The chain links TRBV7-7 to TRBJ2-3; D call uncertain. CDR3 residues: CASSPRLTDTQYF. The CDR3 nucleotides are TGTGCCAGCAGCCCCCGTCTCACAGATACGCAGTATTTT. The full variable domain, rest sourced from reference TRBV7-7 and TRBJ2-3, is GAGVSQSPRYKVTKRGQDVTLRCDPISSHATLYWYQQALGQGPEFLTYFNYEAQPDKSGLPSDRFSAERPEGSISTLTIQRTEQRDSAMYRCASSPRLTDTQYFGPGTRLTVL.